One and the same sample provided the 29 T cell receptor beta chains below, sequenced in a study of blood T cell repertoires in COVID-19. Clones were read by immunoSEQ multiplex PCR, and TCRdb kept only the in-frame ones, dropping some. The sample lists 80,000 to 100,000 clones, approximately 86% occurring once. Source material: peripheral blood. These receptor sequences come from a man aged 70 or older with active or convalescent COVID-19.

The chain joins TRBV27 to TRBJ2-3, with D possibly TRBD2 on 7 matching bases. V was cut by 0 bases and J by 2 bases, with 12 bases left in between. Germline V gives CDR1 MNHEY, CDR2 SMNVEV (reference sequence). This CDR3 has 16 residues. CDR3 region: CASSLSTGGPTDTQYF. In DNA form, the CDR3 reads TGTGCCAGCAGTTTATCTACGGGGGGCCCCACAGATACGCAGTATTTT.

The CDR3 DNA is TGTGCCAGCAGCTTCTACTCTCTCGGGGCCGGGGAGCTGTTTTTT. Its protein product is CASSFYSLGAGELFF. The chain employs TRBV7-8 and TRBJ2-2; perhaps TRBD2 as D (5 bases). The CDR3 has 15 residues. V was shortened by 3 bases and J by 6 bases, with 14 bases between the two germline ends. CDR1 and CDR2 from the germline V gene are SGHVS and FQNEAQ.

DNA of the CDR3: TGTGCCACCAGCACTAGACAGGGTGGCCAAGAGACCCAGTACTTC. Amino acid sequence: CATSTRQGGQETQYF. The rearrangement uses TRBV15 and TRBJ2-5; 7 bases line up with TRBD1. The CDR3 extends over 15 amino acids. CDR1 and CDR2 from the germline V gene are LNHNV and YYDKDF (reference sequence). With V trimmed by 4 bases and J by 1 base, 6 bases remained unmatched.

The chain is built from TRBV7-9 and TRBJ2-1, with 8 bases aligning to TRBD1. The CDR3 has 12 amino acids. Germline V lookup: CDR1 SEHNR, CDR2 FQNEAQ (reference sequence). V lost 5 bases to trimming and J lost 10 bases; unmatched junction nucleotides: 4. CDR3 bases: TGTGCCAGCAGCACGACAGGGGACGAGCAGTTCTTC. Its protein is CASSTTGDEQFF.

The genes are TRBV19 and TRBJ2-1; 9 bases map to TRBD1. Germline V lookup: CDR1 LNHDA, CDR2 SQIVND (reference sequence). This CDR3 region has 11 residues. V was clipped by 7 bases and J by 14 bases; unmatched bases: 6. CDR3 amino acids: CASNGGTGKFF. The CDR3 nucleotides read TGTGCCAGTAACGGGGGGACAGGGAAGTTCTTC.

This clone came up a few times. The chain is built from TRBV19 and TRBJ1-5; 7 positions match TRBD1. The J segment lost 7 bases and the V segment lost 1 base, leaving 7 bases of the junction unmatched. The CDR3 length is 15 residues. CDR1 is LNHDA, CDR2 SQIVND, per germline (reference sequence). The CDR3 nucleotides are TGTGCCAGTAGTATAGTTACAGGGGCCGGGCAGCCCCAGCATTTT. Amino acids: CASSIVTGAGQPQHF. Complete variable domain (other parts from reference TRBV19 and TRBJ1-5): DGGITQSPKYLFRKEGQNVTLSCEQNLNHDAMYWYRQDPGQGLRLIYYSQIVNDFQKGDIAEGYSVSREKKESFPLTVTSAQKNPTAFYLCASSIVTGAGQPQHFGDGTRLSIL.

This chain joins TRBV3-1 (or the pseudogene TRBV3-2) and TRBJ1-2, with 9 bases identical to TRBD1. The ends lost 4 bases at V and 7 bases at J; junction bases unmatched: 4. Per the germline V gene, CDR1 is LGHDT and CDR2 is YNNKEL (reference sequence). The CDR3 sequence is 13 residues long. The CDR3, as DNA: TGTGCCAGCAGCCCAGGGACAGGGTTTGGCTACACCTTC. Encoded protein: CASSPGTGFGYTF.

The genes are TRBV3-1 (or the pseudogene TRBV3-2) and TRBJ2-1; possible D gene TRBD1, 6 bases. The V gene lost 2 bases and the J gene lost 7 bases, with 9 bases spanning the gap. Germline values: CDR1 LGHDT, CDR2 YNNKEL (reference sequence). The CDR3 sequence is 13 residues long. The CDR3 region is CASSQQQGNEQFF. DNA of the CDR3: TGTGCCAGCAGCCAACAACAGGGAAATGAGCAGTTCTTC.

The genes are TRBV7-9 and TRBJ1-5, with D possibly TRBD1 on 6 matching bases. The CDR3 runs 13 residues. The V end was cut by 1 base, the J end by 5 bases, with 6 bases between. Germline V gene data show CDR1 as SEHNR and CDR2 as FQNEAQ (reference sequence). Written as DNA, the CDR3 is TGTGCCAGCAGCTTAGAGGGGGATCAGCCCCAGCATTTT. Translation: CASSLEGDQPQHF. Full variable domain (rest looked up from reference TRBV7-9 and TRBJ1-5): DTGVSQNPRHKITKRGQNVTFRCDPISEHNRLYWYRQTLGQGPEFLTYFQNEAQLEKSRLLSDRFSAERPKGSFSTLEIQRTEQGDSAMYLCASSLEGDQPQHFGDGTRLSIL.

This clone showed up just once. CDR3 protein: CASSQTGLAGSEQFF. In nucleotides, the CDR3 is TGCGCCAGCAGTCAAACGGGACTAGCGGGGTCTGAGCAGTTCTTC. V usage is TRBV4-1 and J usage is TRBJ2-1; 13 bases map to TRBD2. Per germline, CDR1 MGHRA and CDR2 YSYEKL. The CDR3 has 15 residues. V lost 6 bases and J lost 9; bases outside the gene matches: 8.

The chain couples TRBV19 to TRBJ2-7; 10 bases align to TRBD1. The V segment lost 6 bases and the J segment 6 bases; nucleotides outside the gene matches: 14. The CDR3 has 16 amino acids. Germline assignment: CDR1 LNHDA and CDR2 SQIVND (reference sequence). The CDR3 is CASSTPGQGRVSEQYF. In DNA form, the CDR3 reads TGTGCCAGTAGCACTCCGGGACAGGGGAGAGTCTCCGAGCAGTACTTC.

In nucleotides, the CDR3 is TGTGCCAGCACCCTACATTCGGGACAGGGGGCATATGAGCAGTTCTTC. As protein: CASTLHSGQGAYEQFF. The chain is built from TRBV6-6 and TRBJ2-1; 12 bases map to TRBD1. After removal of 7 bases from V and 8 bases from J, the junction contained 12 bases not matched to a gene. This CDR3 comprises 16 residues. The germline V gene has CDR1 MNHNY and CDR2 SVGAGI (reference sequence).

This clone was counted once. The chain has TRBV7-8 and TRBJ1-2; TRBD1 is a possible D gene (6 bases). This CDR3 region has 12 residues. Germline assignment: CDR1 SGHVS and CDR2 FQNEAQ. Trimming took off 0 bases at V and 14 bases at J, with 13 bases between the two ends. CDR3 sequence (DNA): TGTGCCAGCAGCTTAGCGAGGGGGTACGAGACCTTC. The encoded protein is CASSLARGYETF.

This rearrangement joins TRBV6-5 to TRBJ1-1; 10 positions agree with TRBD1. The CDR3 is 15 amino acids. V shed 0 bases, J shed 8 bases, and the junction held 6 bases outside the gene matches. The germline gives CDR1 MNHEY, CDR2 SVGAGI. The CDR3 sequence: CASSYSRQGASEAFF. CDR3 nucleotides: TGTGCCAGCAGTTACTCGAGACAGGGGGCATCCGAAGCTTTCTTT.

The gene calls are TRBV19 and TRBJ2-3, with 8 bases aligning to TRBD1. Germline trimming cut 6 bases from V and 6 bases from J; bases unmatched to any gene: 8. Germline V gene sequence: CDR1 LNHDA, CDR2 SQIVND (reference sequence). This CDR3 has 14 residues. Here the CDR3 reads CASREGQGGDTQYF. The CDR3 region has the DNA TGTGCCAGTAGGGAAGGACAGGGCGGGGATACGCAGTATTTT.

The V gene is TRBV14, the J gene TRBJ1-1; D perhaps matches TRBD1 (6 bases). Trimming shortened V by 1 base and J by 5 bases, and 14 bases separated the two germline ends. The CDR3 has 15 amino acids. Germline V gene data show CDR1 as SGHDN and CDR2 as FVKESK. The CDR3 DNA reads TGTGCCAGCAGCCAAGTACAGGGAGGGAGAACTGAAGCTTTCTTT. Residues: CASSQVQGGRTEAFF.

This clone has a handful of counts. The J gene is TRBJ2-1, the V gene TRBV1; the DNA was not compared with TRBD2, the D call given in the table. TRBV1 is given as a pseudogene. The length of the CDR3 is 18 residues. CDR3 bases: TGCACCAGCAGCCAAGAACGGCGGGGGGCTAGCGGGGACAATGAGCAGTTCTTC. This gives the protein CTSSQERRGASGDNEQFF.

The rearrangement joins TRBV11-2 to TRBJ1-6; 7 bases align to TRBD1. Trimming took 4 bases from V and 8 from J; bases not matched to a gene: 5. This CDR3 region has 14 residues. The germline gives CDR1 SGHAT, CDR2 FQNNGV. CDR3 protein: CASSSGQADSPLHF. The CDR3 DNA follows: TGTGCCAGCAGCTCTGGACAGGCTGATTCACCCCTCCACTTT. The whole variable domain, remainder taken from reference TRBV11-2 and TRBJ1-6, is EAGVAQSPRYKIIEKRQSVAFWCNPISGHATLYWYQQILGQGPKLLIQFQNNGVVDDSQLPKDRFSAERLKGVDSTLKIQPAKLEDSAVYLCASSSGQADSPLHFGNGTRLTVT.

V usage is TRBV9 and J usage is TRBJ1-2; D not certain. The germline gives CDR1 SGDLS, CDR2 YYNGEE. The CDR3 loop spans 11 amino acids. Between the trimmed V and J ends, which lost 0 bases and 8 bases, there was a span of 5 bases. CDR3 residues: CASSVGAGYTF. Here the CDR3 DNA reads TGTGCCAGCAGCGTAGGGGCCGGCTACACCTTC.

The chain joins TRBV5-1 to TRBJ1-1; D uncertain. CDR3 length: 15 residues. Germline V gives CDR1 SGHRS, CDR2 YFSETQ. Between the trimmed V and J ends, which lost 0 bases and 1 base, there was a span of 10 bases. CDR3 residues: CASSLVGVGNTEAFF. The CDR3 nucleotides are TGCGCCAGCAGCTTGGTGGGCGTAGGGAACACTGAAGCTTTCTTT.

The rearrangement joins TRBV7-2 to TRBJ2-5; TRBD2 matches 10 bases. J lost 2 bases, V lost 8 bases, and 8 bases had no gene match. Germline loops: CDR1 SGHTA, CDR2 FQGNSA. The CDR3 is 15 residues long. The CDR3 sequence is CASGLLAGKQETQYF. The CDR3, as DNA: TGTGCCAGCGGATTACTAGCGGGGAAACAAGAGACCCAGTACTTC. The variable domain in full, with the rest retrieved from reference TRBV7-2 and TRBJ2-5, is GAGVSQSPSNKVTEKGKDVELRCDPISGHTALYWYRQSLGQGLEFLIYFQGNSAPDKSGLPSDRFSAERTGGSVSTLTIQRTQQEDSAVYLCASGLLAGKQETQYFGPGTRLLVL.

The gene calls are TRBV5-1 and TRBJ2-5; TRBD1 might be the D (5 bases). Trimming shortened V by 4 bases and J by 1 base, and 11 bases separated the two germline ends. Germline assignment: CDR1 SGHRS and CDR2 YFSETQ. This CDR3 region has 14 residues. CDR3 region: CASSTGRAQETQYF. The CDR3 DNA reads as TGCGCCAGCAGCACCGGCAGGGCCCAAGAGACCCAGTACTTC.

The genes are TRBV28 and TRBJ1-2; TRBD1 matches at 9 bases. The germline gives CDR1 MDHEN, CDR2 SYDVKM. The length of the CDR3 is 14 residues. The junction had 8 bases not matched to a gene; V was cut back by 4 bases and J by 8 bases. CDR3 sequence: CASSSADRGGGYTF. The CDR3, as DNA: TGTGCCAGCAGTTCTGCGGACAGGGGCGGCGGCTACACCTTC.

The chain carries TRBV9 and TRBJ2-2; D unresolved. V was clipped by 0 bases and J by 2 bases, with 5 bases between them. This CDR3 is 14 amino acids long. CDR1 and CDR2 (germline): SGDLS, YYNGEE. The CDR3 DNA reads TGTGCCAGCAGCGTAGCGTCCAACACCGGGGAGCTGTTTTTT. Translated, it gives CASSVASNTGELFF. Variable domain in full (rest from reference TRBV9 and TRBJ2-2): DSGVTQTPKHLITATGQRVTLRCSPRSGDLSVYWYQQSLDQGLQFLIQYYNGEERAKGNILERFSAQQFPDLHSELNLSSLELGDSALYFCASSVASNTGELFFGEGSRLTVL.

The V and J genes are TRBV10-1 and TRBJ2-1; 10 nucleotides align to TRBD2. The CDR3 is 15 amino acids. Germline V gives CDR1 WNHNN, CDR2 SYGVQD (reference sequence). V lost 5 bases, J lost 7 bases, and 8 bases stayed unmatched. The CDR3 loop reads CASSRGSGGENEQFF. The CDR3 coding sequence is TGCGCCAGCAGTCGAGGGAGCGGGGGGGAAAATGAGCAGTTCTTC.

The CDR3, as DNA: TGTGCCAGCAGCGGCTACTCCGGGACAGGTTATTCACCCCTCCACTTT. Its protein product is CASSGYSGTGYSPLHF. The rearrangement joins TRBV9 to TRBJ1-6, with 8 bases fitting TRBD1. The germline CDR1 and CDR2 sequences are SGDLS and YYNGEE. Trimming removed 3 bases from V and 8 bases from J; junction bases left unmatched: 10. This CDR3 contains 16 residues.

This chain links TRBV7-6 with TRBJ2-2, with 12 positions matching TRBD2. This CDR3 has 16 residues. The V gene's germline CDR1 is SGHVS and CDR2 FNYEAQ. V was clipped by 3 bases and J by 3 bases; unmatched bases: 2. DNA of the CDR3: TGTGCCAGCAGCTTGACTAGCGGGGGATACACCGGGGAGCTGTTTTTT. Protein product: CASSLTSGGYTGELFF.

The chain couples TRBV19 to TRBJ2-7, with TRBD1 matching over 7 bases. CDR1 and CDR2 from the germline V gene are LNHDA and SQIVND (reference sequence). The CDR3 consists of 15 residues. J was trimmed by 2 bases and V by 5 bases; bases with no gene match: 9. In nucleotides, the CDR3 is TGTGCCAGTAGTCCGACCGACAGGGCCCCCTACGAGCAGTACTTC. It encodes CASSPTDRAPYEQYF.

The rearrangement links TRBV11-2 to TRBJ2-2; TRBD2 matches 11 bases. This CDR3 has 14 amino acids. Germline lookup yields CDR1 SGHAT and CDR2 FQNNGV. With V trimmed by 6 bases and J by 6 bases, 3 bases remained unmatched. For the CDR3, the DNA is TGTGCCAGCAGACGACTAGCGGGGCCCGGGGAGCTGTTTTTT. Residues: CASRRLAGPGELFF.